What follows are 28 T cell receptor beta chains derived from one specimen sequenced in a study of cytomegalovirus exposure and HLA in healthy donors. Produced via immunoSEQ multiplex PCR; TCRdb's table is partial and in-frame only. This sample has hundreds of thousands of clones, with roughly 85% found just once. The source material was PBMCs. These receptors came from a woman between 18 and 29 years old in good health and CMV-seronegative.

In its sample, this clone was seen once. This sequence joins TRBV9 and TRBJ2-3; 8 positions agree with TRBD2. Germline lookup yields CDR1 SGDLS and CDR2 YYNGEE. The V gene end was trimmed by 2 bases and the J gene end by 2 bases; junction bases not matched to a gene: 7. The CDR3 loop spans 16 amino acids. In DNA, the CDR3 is TGTGCCAGCAGCGTCTCCAGCGGGGGAATCACAGATACGCAGTATTTT. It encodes CASSVSSGGITDTQYF. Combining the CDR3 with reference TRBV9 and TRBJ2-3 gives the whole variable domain DSGVTQTPKHLITATGQRVTLRCSPRSGDLSVYWYQQSLDQGLQFLIQYYNGEERAKGNILERFSAQQFPDLHSELNLSSLELGDSALYFCASSVSSGGITDTQYFGPGTRLTVL.

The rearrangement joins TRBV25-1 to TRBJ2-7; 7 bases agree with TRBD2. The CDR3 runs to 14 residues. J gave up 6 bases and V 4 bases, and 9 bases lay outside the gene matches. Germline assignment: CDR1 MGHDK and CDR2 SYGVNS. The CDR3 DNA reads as TGTGCCAGCAGTGGCGTAACTAGCGAGGGCGAGCAGTACTTC. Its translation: CASSGVTSEGEQYF.

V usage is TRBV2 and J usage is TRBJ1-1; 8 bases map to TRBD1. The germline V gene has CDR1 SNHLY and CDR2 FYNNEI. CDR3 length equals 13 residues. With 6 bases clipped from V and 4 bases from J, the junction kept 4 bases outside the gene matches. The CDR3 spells CASRDRVATEAFF. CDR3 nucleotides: TGTGCCAGCAGGGACAGGGTAGCCACTGAAGCTTTCTTT.

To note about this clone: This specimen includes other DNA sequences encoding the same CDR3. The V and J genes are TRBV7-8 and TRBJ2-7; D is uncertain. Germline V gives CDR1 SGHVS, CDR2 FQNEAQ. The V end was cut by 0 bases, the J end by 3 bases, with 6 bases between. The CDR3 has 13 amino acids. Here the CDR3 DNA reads TGTGCCAGCAGCTTAGCAGGCGGCTACGAGCAGTACTTC. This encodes CASSLAGGYEQYF.

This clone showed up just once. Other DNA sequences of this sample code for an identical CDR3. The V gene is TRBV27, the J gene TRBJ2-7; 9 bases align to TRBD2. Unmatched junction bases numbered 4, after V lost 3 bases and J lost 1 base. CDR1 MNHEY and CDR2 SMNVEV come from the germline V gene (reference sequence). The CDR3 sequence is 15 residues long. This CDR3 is CASSLRAGGSYEQYF. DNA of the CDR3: TGTGCCAGCAGTTTGAGAGCGGGAGGTTCCTACGAGCAGTACTTC.

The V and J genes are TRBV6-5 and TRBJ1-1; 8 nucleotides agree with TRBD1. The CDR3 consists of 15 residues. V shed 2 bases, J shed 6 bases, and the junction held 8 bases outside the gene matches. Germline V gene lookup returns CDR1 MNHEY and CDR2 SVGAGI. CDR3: CASSYAGGDGAEAFF. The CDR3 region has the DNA TGTGCCAGCAGTTACGCAGGGGGCGATGGGGCTGAAGCTTTCTTT.

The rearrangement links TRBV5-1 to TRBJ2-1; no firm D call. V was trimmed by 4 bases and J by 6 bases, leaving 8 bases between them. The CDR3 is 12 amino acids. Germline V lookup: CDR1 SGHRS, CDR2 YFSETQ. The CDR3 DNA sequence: TGCGCCAGCAGCCCCCCGGGCAATGAGCAGTTCTTC. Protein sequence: CASSPPGNEQFF.

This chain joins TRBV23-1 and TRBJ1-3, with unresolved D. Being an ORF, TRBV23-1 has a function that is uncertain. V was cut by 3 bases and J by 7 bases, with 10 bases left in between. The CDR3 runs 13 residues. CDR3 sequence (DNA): TGCGCCAGCAGTCATCCTCCGAGGAACACCATATATTTT. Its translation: CASSHPPRNTIYF.

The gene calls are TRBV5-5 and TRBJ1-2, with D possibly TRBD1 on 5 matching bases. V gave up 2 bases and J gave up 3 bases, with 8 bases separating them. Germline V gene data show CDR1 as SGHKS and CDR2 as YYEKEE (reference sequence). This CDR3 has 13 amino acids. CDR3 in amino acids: CASSFRGDYGYTF. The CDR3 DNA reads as TGTGCCAGCAGCTTTCGGGGGGACTATGGCTACACCTTC.

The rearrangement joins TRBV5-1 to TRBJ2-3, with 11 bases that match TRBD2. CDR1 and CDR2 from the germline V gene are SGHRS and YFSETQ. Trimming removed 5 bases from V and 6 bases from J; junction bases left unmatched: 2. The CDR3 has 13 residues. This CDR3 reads CASRGLAVDTQYF. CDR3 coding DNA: TGCGCCAGCAGGGGACTAGCGGTTGATACGCAGTATTTT.

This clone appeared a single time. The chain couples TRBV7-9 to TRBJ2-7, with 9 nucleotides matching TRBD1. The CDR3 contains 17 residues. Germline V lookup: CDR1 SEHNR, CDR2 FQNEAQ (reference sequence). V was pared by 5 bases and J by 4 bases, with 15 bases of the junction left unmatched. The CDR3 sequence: CASSSLGLGQGLYEQYF. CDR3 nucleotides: TGTGCCAGCAGCAGCCTGGGCTTGGGACAGGGCTTATACGAGCAGTACTTC.

CDR3 residues: CATISGRMNTEAFF. CDR3 nucleotide sequence: TGCGCCACCATCTCCGGTCGCATGAACACTGAAGCTTTCTTT. The genes are TRBV10-1 and TRBJ1-1; D unresolved. The CDR3 loop spans 14 amino acids. Per the germline V gene, CDR1 is WNHNN and CDR2 is SYGVQD (reference sequence). With 10 bases removed from V and 0 bases from J, the gap between germline ends came to 15 bases.

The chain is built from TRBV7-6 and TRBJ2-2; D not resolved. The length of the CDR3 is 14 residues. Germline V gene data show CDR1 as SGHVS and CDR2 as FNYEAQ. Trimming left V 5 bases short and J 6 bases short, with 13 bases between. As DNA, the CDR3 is TGTGCCAGCAGCCCGACGGGTCCCGCCGGGGAGCTGTTTTTT. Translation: CASSPTGPAGELFF.

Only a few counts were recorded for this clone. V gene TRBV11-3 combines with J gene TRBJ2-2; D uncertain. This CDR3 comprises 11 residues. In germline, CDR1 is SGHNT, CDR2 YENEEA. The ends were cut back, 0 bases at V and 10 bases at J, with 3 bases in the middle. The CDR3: CASSLDMELFF. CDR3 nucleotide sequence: TGTGCCAGCAGCTTAGATATGGAGCTGTTTTTT.

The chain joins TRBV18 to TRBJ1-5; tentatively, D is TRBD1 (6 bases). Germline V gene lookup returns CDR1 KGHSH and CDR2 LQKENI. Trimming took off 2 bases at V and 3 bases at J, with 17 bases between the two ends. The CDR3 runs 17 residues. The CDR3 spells CASSPNSPGVPNQPQHF. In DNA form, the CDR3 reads TGTGCCAGCTCACCAAACAGCCCAGGGGTTCCCAATCAGCCCCAGCATTTT.

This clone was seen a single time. This CDR3 is CASSFGGRNYEQYF. The CDR3 DNA sequence: TGTGCCAGCAGCTTTGGAGGGCGGAACTACGAGCAGTACTTC. The chain links TRBV7-9 to TRBJ2-7; possibly TRBD2 for D (6 bases). CDR3 length: 14 amino acids. V was trimmed by 3 bases and J by 3 bases, leaving 12 bases between them. Germline CDR1 reads SEHNR; CDR2 reads FQNEAQ (reference sequence). The full variable domain, with the rest looked up from reference TRBV7-9 and TRBJ2-7, is DTGVSQNPRHKITKRGQNVTFRCDPISEHNRLYWYRQTLGQGPEFLTYFQNEAQLEKSRLLSDRFSAERPKGSFSTLEIQRTEQGDSAMYLCASSFGGRNYEQYFGPGTRLTVT.

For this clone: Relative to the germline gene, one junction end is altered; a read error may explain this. Here the CDR3 DNA reads TGCGCCAGCAGCCACTCCGGGACTAGCTCCCACGAGCAGTACTTC. This translates into CASSHSGTSSHEQYF. This chain uses TRBV5-1 with TRBJ2-7; 9 bases line up with TRBD2. There are 15 residues in the CDR3. Per the germline V gene, CDR1 is SGHRS and CDR2 is YFSETQ.

The CDR3 reads CASSEPWRGGSGEQFF. CDR3 nucleotides: TGTGCCAGCAGTGAACCTTGGCGGGGGGGAAGTGGTGAGCAGTTCTTC. The chain combines TRBV25-1 with TRBJ2-1, with TRBD2 identical over 9 bases. Looked up from germline, CDR1 is MGHDK and CDR2 is SYGVNS. CDR3 size: 16 residues. The V gene end was trimmed by 2 bases and the J gene end by 9 bases; junction bases not matched to a gene: 11.

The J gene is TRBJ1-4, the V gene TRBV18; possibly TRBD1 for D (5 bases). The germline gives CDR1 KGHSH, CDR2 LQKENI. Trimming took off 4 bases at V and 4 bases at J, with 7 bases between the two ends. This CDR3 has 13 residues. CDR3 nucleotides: TGTGCCAGCTCACGCGACAGTAATGAAAAACTGTTTTTT. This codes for CASSRDSNEKLFF.

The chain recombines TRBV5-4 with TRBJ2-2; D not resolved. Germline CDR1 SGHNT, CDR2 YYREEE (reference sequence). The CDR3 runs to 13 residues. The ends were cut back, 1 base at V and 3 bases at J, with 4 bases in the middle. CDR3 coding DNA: TGTGCCAGCAGCTTGCCCTACACCGGGGAGCTGTTTTTT. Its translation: CASSLPYTGELFF.

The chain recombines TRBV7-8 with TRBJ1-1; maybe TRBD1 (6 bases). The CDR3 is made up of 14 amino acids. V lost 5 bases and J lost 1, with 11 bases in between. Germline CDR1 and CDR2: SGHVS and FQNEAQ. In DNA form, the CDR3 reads TGTGCCAGCAGCCGGAGCAGGGGGAACACTGAAGCTTTCTTT. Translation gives CASSRSRGNTEAFF. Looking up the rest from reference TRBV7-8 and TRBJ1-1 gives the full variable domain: GAGVSQSPRYKVAKRGQDVALRCDPISGHVSLFWYQQALGQGPEFLTYFQNEAQLDKSGLPSDRFFAERPEGSVSTLKIQRTQQEDSAVYLCASSRSRGNTEAFFGQGTRLTVV.

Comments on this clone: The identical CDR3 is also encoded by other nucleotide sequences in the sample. CDR3 residues: CASSLQGPGANVLTF. CDR3 coding DNA: TGTGCCAGCAGCTTACAGGGTCCTGGGGCCAACGTCCTGACTTTC. The V and J genes are TRBV7-3 and TRBJ2-6; D perhaps matches TRBD1 (5 bases). Germline V gives CDR1 SGHTA, CDR2 FQGTGA. V was pared by 2 bases and J by 2 bases, with 7 bases between. The CDR3 loop spans 15 amino acids.

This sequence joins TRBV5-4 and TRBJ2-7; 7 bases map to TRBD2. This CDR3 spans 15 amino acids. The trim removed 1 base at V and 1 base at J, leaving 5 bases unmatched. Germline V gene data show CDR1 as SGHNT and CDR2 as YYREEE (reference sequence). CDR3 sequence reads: CASSLFSGGSYEQYF. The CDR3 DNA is TGTGCCAGCAGCTTGTTTTCGGGAGGATCCTACGAGCAGTACTTC.

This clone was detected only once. The CDR3 loop is CAWTRGTVETQYF. The CDR3 DNA reads TGTGCCTGGACCCGGGGGACTGTAGAGACCCAGTACTTC. The J gene is TRBJ2-5, the V gene TRBV30; tentatively, D is TRBD2 (6 bases). Germline CDR1 is GTSNPN and CDR2 is SVGIG (reference sequence). The ends were cut back, 4 bases at V and 4 bases at J, with 13 bases in the middle. The CDR3 spans 13 residues.

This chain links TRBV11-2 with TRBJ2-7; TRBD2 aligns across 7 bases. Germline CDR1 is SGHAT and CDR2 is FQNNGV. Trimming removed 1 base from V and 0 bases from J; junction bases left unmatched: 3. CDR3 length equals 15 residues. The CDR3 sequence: CASSLVSGGSYEQYF. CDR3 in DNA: TGTGCCAGCAGCTTAGTATCGGGGGGCTCCTACGAGCAGTACTTC.

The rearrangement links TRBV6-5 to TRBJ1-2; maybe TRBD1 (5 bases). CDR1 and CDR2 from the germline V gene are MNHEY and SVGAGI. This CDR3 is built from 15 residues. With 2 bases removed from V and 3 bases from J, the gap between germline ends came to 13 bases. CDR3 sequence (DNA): TGTGCCAGCAGTTACGATCAGGGTCTCGACTATGGCTACACCTTC. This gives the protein CASSYDQGLDYGYTF.

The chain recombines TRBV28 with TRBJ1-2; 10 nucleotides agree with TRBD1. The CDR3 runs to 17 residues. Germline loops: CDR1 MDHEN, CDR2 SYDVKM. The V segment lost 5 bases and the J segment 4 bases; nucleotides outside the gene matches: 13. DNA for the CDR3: TGTGCCAGCAGTCCCTCCGGGACAGGGGAGGCGATCTATGGCTACACCTTC. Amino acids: CASSPSGTGEAIYGYTF.

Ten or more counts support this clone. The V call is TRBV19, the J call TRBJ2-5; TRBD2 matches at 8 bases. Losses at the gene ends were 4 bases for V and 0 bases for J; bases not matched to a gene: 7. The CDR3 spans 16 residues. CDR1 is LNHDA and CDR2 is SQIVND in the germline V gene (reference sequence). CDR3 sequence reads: CASSTREGGYQETQYF. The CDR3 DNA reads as TGTGCCAGTAGTACCCGGGAGGGGGGTTACCAAGAGACCCAGTACTTC.